This T cell receptor beta chain is from a study of post-analysis software for immune sequencing data. This clonotype turned up a few times. The antigen is undetermined. Mismatch with germline at one junction end may stem from a read error. Study-wide findings and caveats: Patients showed TRBV5-6, TRBV5-1 and TRBV20-1 among five TRBV segments more frequent than in controls.

Presence of unique molecular identifiers characterized the TCR beta cDNA libraries. TCRdb reprocessed the PCR reads via MiXCR and lists one record per CDR3 protein. The repertoire has a few hundred thousand distinct CDR3 sequences, around 37% of them found once; the top ten carry 13%. The CDR3 covers 18 residues. CDR1 is LGHNA, CDR2 YSLEER, per germline. V and J are TRBV4-3 and TRBJ2-3, with D possibly matching TRBD2 (6 bases). This receptor was taken from a girl between 10 and 17 years old with multiple sclerosis. Sequencing input: blood. The CDR3 sequence is CASSQDWAGGWGTGTQYF. Written as DNA, the CDR3 is TGCGCCAGCAGCCAAGATTGGGCCGGGGGATGGGGCACAGGTACGCAGTATTTT.